This T cell receptor (beta chain) was identified during a study of long-term antiretroviral therapy in people with HIV (dated 2022 in TCRdb). For the wider study: Collection of the earliest samples took place about a decade ahead of the 2015 WHO recommendation for immediate ART, at a time when ART was typically delayed until CD4 counts fell. A retrospective serial study tested whether changes in peripheral blood TRB repertoire composition and diversity were associated with ART initiation and durable HIV suppression. The cohort contributed over 150 cryopreserved PBMC samples from a few dozen adults with confirmed HIV infection, collected serially over a mean of roughly 6 years (range 1-12). No cross-contamination during QIAcube processing was shown when test extractions of a monoclonal T-cell line were performed alongside roughly 30 polyclonal samples. Of the 30 participants with HIV, more than 10 were female.

As to this clone: Its antigen is currently not known. Base-call qualities are not available, and no considerably larger clone is one nucleotide away.

The germline V gene (reference sequence) gives CDR1 as SGHAT and CDR2 as FQDESV. Trimming removed 5 bases from V and 5 bases from J; the gene matches leave 5 bases unexplained. Its CDR3 holds 14 amino acids, cysteine through phenylalanine. Only CDR3 DNA is held: 42 bases, read in frame from base 1. The immunoSEQ hsTCRB v3.0 assay was used at survey level resolution to sequence the TRB variable region. The targeted TRB sequencing depth was roughly 40,000-55,000 T-cell genomes per sample. An Illumina MiSeq with a v3 150-cycle kit was used to sequence the pooled TRB libraries. Per the source publication's procedure: Repertoire analysis was performed in R inside a reproducible Nextflow workflow that covered QC, data transformation and analysis. Custom analyses were implemented in LymphoSeq2, an R package for AIRR-Seq data exploration. Four samples yielding fewer than 5000 total TRB sequences were excluded, leaving 188 analyzed HIV repertoires. Among the roughly 200 retained HIV repertoires, 59 were collected before ART initiation and roughly 130 after ART initiation. Repertoires were downsampled to 5000 TRB nucleotide sequences, with summary statistics averaged over 100 downsampling iterations. Only TRB sequences with CDR3 regions of at least seven amino acids were retained for analysis. A Shannon entropy-derived clonality score and the Gini coefficient were used to measure diversity. In the repertoire networks, any two of the top 5000 CDR3 amino acid sequences were connected whenever the two sequences differed by an edit distance of one. For TRB CDR3 amino acid sequences, antigen specificity groups and MHC restriction were predicted with GLIPH2. To flag known associations with CMV, EBV, HIV or tissue antigens, CDR3 amino acid sequences were compared against VDJdb and McPAS-TCR. Pre-ART, post-ART and control groups were compared with Wilcoxon signed-rank tests and Holm-Bonferroni correction. This immuneACCESS table, as held by TCRdb, lists in-frame sequences with V and J called but not all clones. Of the missing ones, under half trace to an unresolved V gene in checked studies; the others have no known cause. V and J calls and clone size are as listed in that table; D and trimming were resolved from the DNA. The sample table lists roughly 40,000 clones, approximately 86% of them with a count of one. The ten top clones hold roughly 3.6% of the sample.

To be included, a participant needed at least one PBMC sample from before ART initiation plus at least two post-ART samples. Every participant with HIV received treatment in the United States of America. Before DNA extraction, cryopreserved samples of about 0.95-10 million PBMC were thawed and then washed. At the time of the earliest PBMC sample, participants with HIV were aged between about 20 and 54 years. PBMC samples from each participant spanned 1-4 timepoints before ART initiation and 2-8 timepoints after ART initiation, with a median of 7 samples. For every participant, serial HIV viral load, CD4+ T-cell count, ART history and demographic data were obtained. Genomic DNA was extracted from unsorted PBMC with a Qiagen kit on a QIAcube, processed in batches of 12 samples. Points the paper makes about the study in general: The samples were dated from about 2004 to 2017, and the ART regimens that were used may be less effective than current ART regimens. Because PBMC availability was limited, only the TCR beta chain was sequenced, with no alpha chain pairing. Inferences about post-ART repertoire changes are limited because no data were available on ART adherence, viral resistance or therapy changes. Narrower CDR3 length ranges were observed in HIV repertoires than in controls, and an antigen-experienced repertoire with only a slight naive shift after ART was suggested by the network structure. Because pre-ART samples had limited cell numbers, unsorted PBMC were profiled rather than sorted CD4+ and CD8+ T cells. At every time point, the repertoire was dominated by expanded TRB clones first identified before ART initiation, although this dominance fluctuated and, in many PLHIV, declined after ART. Starting ART was linked to a significant rise in TRB diversity, yet even with long-term ART the diversity remained significantly lower than in transplant donor controls.

The receptor's source is a woman between 18 and 29 years old with HIV. The material sequenced was unsorted PBMCs, taken just before starting antiretroviral therapy. The V and J genes are TRBV11-1 and TRBJ2-5; 10 bases in the junction line up with TRBD1. In nucleotides, the sequence is TGTGCCAGCAGCACACGACAGGGGGCTGAGACCCAGTACTTC. This translates into CASSTRQGAETQYF.